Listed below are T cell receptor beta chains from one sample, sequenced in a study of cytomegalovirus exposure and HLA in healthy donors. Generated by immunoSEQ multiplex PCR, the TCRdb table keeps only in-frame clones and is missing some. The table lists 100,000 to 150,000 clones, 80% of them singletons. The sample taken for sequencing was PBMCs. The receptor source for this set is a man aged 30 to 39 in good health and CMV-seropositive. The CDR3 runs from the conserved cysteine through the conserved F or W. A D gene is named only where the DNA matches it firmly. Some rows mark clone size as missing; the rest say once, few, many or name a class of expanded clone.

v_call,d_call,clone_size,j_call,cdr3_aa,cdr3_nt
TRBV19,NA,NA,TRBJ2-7,CASSIEGRGFSYEQYF,TGTGCCAGTAGTATAGAAGGCCGGGGGTTCTCCTACGAGCAGTACTTC
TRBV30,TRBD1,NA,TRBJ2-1,CAWSGQGVDEQFF,TGTGCCTGGAGTGGACAGGGGGTAGATGAGCAGTTCTTC
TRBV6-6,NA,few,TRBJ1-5,CASSTGTAGYQPQHF,TGTGCCAGCAGTACCGGGACCGCGGGGTATCAGCCCCAGCATTTT
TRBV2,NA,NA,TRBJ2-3,CASSNFAGLTDTQYF,TGTGCCAGCAGTAATTTCGCGGGCCTCACAGATACGCAGTATTTT
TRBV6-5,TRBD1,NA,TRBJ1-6,CASSYSSQGASPLHF,TGTGCCAGCAGTTACTCTAGCCAGGGGGCTTCACCCCTCCACTTT
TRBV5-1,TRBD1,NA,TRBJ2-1,CASSLAGQGVNEQFF,TGCGCCAGCAGCTTGGCAGGACAGGGGGTAAATGAGCAGTTCTTC
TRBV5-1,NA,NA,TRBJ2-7,CASSRLTGEEQYF,TGCGCCAGCAGTCGCCTGACTGGGGAGGAGCAGTACTTC
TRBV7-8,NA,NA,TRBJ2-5,CASSLVGRGVQETQYF,TGTGCCAGCAGCTTAGTGGGCAGGGGCGTCCAAGAGACCCAGTACTTC
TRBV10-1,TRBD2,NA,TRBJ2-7,CASSVSGLANEQYF,TGCGCCAGCAGTGTTTCGGGACTAGCGAACGAGCAGTACTTC
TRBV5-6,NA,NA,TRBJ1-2,CASRFGTSYGYTF,TGTGCCAGCAGGTTTGGGACATCTTATGGCTACACCTTC
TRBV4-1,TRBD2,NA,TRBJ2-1,CASRGPGGPYNEQFF,TGCGCCAGCAGAGGACCGGGGGGGCCATACAATGAGCAGTTCTTC
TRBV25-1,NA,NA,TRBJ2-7,CASSEYGSYEQYF,TGTGCCAGCAGTGAATATGGGAGCTACGAGCAGTACTTC
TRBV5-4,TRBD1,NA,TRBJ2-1,CASSWDRAYNEQFF,TGTGCCAGCAGCTGGGACAGGGCATACAATGAGCAGTTCTTC
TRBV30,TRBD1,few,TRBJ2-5,CASQERGQGSWETQYF,TGTGCCTCCCAAGAGAGGGGACAGGGGTCATGGGAGACCCAGTACTTC
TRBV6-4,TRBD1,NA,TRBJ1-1,CASSAGTGGTEAFF,TGTGCCAGCAGTGCCGGGACAGGGGGCACTGAAGCTTTCTTT
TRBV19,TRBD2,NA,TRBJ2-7,CASSPRGGLKTYEQYF,TGTGCCAGTAGCCCCCGGGGGGGGCTAAAAACCTACGAGCAGTACTTC
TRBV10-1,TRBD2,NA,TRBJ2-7,CASSESTPAGAHEQYF,TGCGCCAGCAGTGAGTCGACACCAGCGGGGGCCCACGAGCAGTACTTC
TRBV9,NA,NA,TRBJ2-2,CASSVDPFGELFF,TGTGCCAGCAGCGTAGATCCCTTCGGGGAGCTGTTTTTT
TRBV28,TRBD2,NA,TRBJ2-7,CASSLLLAGGLYEQYF,TGTGCCAGCAGTTTATTACTAGCGGGGGGACTCTACGAGCAGTACTTC
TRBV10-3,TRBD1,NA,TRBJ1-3,CAITPTGGNSGNTIYF,TGTGCCATCACCCCGACAGGGGGTAATTCTGGAAACACCATATATTTT
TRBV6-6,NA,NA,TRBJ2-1,CASSQGQQQFF,TGTGCCAGCAGCCAAGGACAGCAGCAGTTCTTC
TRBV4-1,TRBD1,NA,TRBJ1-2,CASSQDWRGRGYGYTF,TGCGCCAGCAGCCAAGATTGGAGGGGGCGCGGCTATGGCTACACCTTC
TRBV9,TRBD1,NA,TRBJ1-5,CASSPSPGGAQPQHF,TGTGCCAGCAGCCCTAGTCCAGGGGGAGCTCAGCCCCAGCATTTT
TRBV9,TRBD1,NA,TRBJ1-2,CASSVGTGTGTGYTF,TGTGCCAGCAGCGTAGGCACCGGGACAGGGACTGGCTACACCTTC
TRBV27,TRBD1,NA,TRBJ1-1,CASSPTYRGNTEAFF,TGTGCCAGCAGTCCTACCTACAGGGGGAACACTGAAGCTTTCTTT